The present TCR beta chain was sequenced within a study of memory CD4+ T cells and cytomegalovirus serostatus. For the study at large: This sample comes from healthy Belgian adults, under 10 CMV seropositive, 24 seronegative.

Per the original data handling: Out-of-frame sequences were removed, leaving some 2 million distinct TCRbeta sequences. Libraries were prepared by immunoSEQ multiplex PCR; TCRdb keeps only in-frame clonotypes and omits some of them. V, J and clone size are taken as reported in that table, and D and trimming were inferred from the DNA itself. The repertoire holds nearly 60,000 clones, roughly three quarters seen once, with 0.85% to 1.2% in the top ten. This CDR3 comprises 13 residues. Trimming cost V 5 bases and J 2 bases, with 9 bases left between them. The germline V gene has CDR1 LNHNV and CDR2 YYDKDF (reference sequence). Findings and limits, study-wide: Of 150 to 200 reported CMV TCRbeta sequences, 65 to 85 were found in memory CD4+ repertoires.

For this clone: Its matching antigen is unknown.

The sort gate was single viable CD3+CD4+CD8-CD45RO+ cells for memory CD4+ T cells. Positive selection with CD4 microbeads enriched total CD4+ T cells. This clonotype originated in an adult in good health and CMV-seronegative. The gene calls are TRBV15 and TRBJ1-1; D unclear. Source material: memory CD4+ T cells from blood. CDR3 nucleotide sequence: TGTGCCACCAGCTTAGACACCAACACTGAAGCTTTCTTT. Translation gives CATSLDTNTEAFF.